This TCR beta chain derives from a study of cytomegalovirus exposure and HLA in healthy donors. With 60 Vbeta and 13 Jbeta primers, the PCR was carried out. The protocol was immunoSEQ multiplex PCR, while the TCRdb copy is restricted to in-frame clones and leaves out a portion. This sample has 200,000 or so clones; around 81% occur once, and the top ten carry approximately 2%. V was clipped by 5 bases and J by 4 bases; unmatched bases: 12. The germline gives CDR1 SGHTA, CDR2 FQGTGA. The CDR3 length is 16 residues. This cohort consisted of healthy bone marrow donors. The chain links TRBV7-3 to TRBJ1-1; 8 nucleotides match TRBD1. This receptor was obtained from a woman aged 18 to 35 in good health and CMV-seropositive. The sequenced sample consisted of PBMCs. The CDR3 loop is CASSLTPGQVFTEAFF. The DNA of the CDR3 is TGTGCCAGCAGCCTTACCCCGGGACAGGTATTCACTGAAGCTTTCTTT. Together with reference TRBV7-3 and TRBJ1-1, the CDR3 gives the full variable domain: GAGVSQTPSNKVTEKGKYVELRCDPISGHTALYWYRQSLGQGPEFLIYFQGTGAADDSGLPNDRFFAVRPEGSVSTLKIQRTERGDSAVYLCASSLTPGQVFTEAFFGQGTRLTVV.